This TCR beta chain was captured by sequencing in a study of response to subunit inactivated influenza vaccine. TCRdb used MiXCR to reprocess the RT-PCR reads, holding one entry per CDR3 protein. The profile shows roughly 620,000 distinct CDR3 sequences, around 11% of them singletons. V shed 1 base and J shed 7 bases, with 11 bases lying between them. Germline values: CDR1 LGHDT, CDR2 YNNKEL (reference sequence). The CDR3 is 13 residues long. The data also belong to a second study, concerning T cells expressing NK-cell markers. This second report adds: The TCR beta cDNA came from 5'RACE template switching with UMIs. All TCR beta repertoires analysed originated from sorted CD3+CD56+NKG2C+, CD3+CD56+NKG2C- and CD3+CD56-NKG2C+ T cells. The eight sequenced donors comprised seven who were HCMV-seropositive and one who was seronegative.

The clonotype originates from a man aged 50-59 years who received an inactivated influenza vaccine. This chain connects TRBV3-1 to TRBJ2-7, with a weak D call TRBD2 (6 bases). The input for sequencing was PBMCs from blood, taken on the day of vaccination. CDR3: CASSQVGGVEQYF. CDR3 nucleotide sequence: TGTGCCAGCAGCCAAGTCGGAGGGGTTGAGCAGTACTTC.